These 20 T cell receptor beta chains were all obtained from the same sample, sequenced in a study of memory CD8 T cells in hepatitis C reinfection. Time point specified: pre-reinfection, 55 to 20 weeks before reinfection detection. Sorted cells were sequenced directly ex vivo without any in vitro expansion. Repertoires were generated with immunoSEQ multiplex PCR, while TCRdb's copy carries only in-frame clones and drops some. This sample carries about 6,200 clones, 75% to 90% of them seen once, and the ten largest clones take approximately 23%. Sequences were obtained from naive CD8+ T cells sorted from blood. Source of these receptors: a man aged 45 to 65 with hepatitis C virus infection.

The genes are TRBV7-6 and TRBJ2-1; 8 bases fit TRBD2. Germline CDR1 reads SGHVS; CDR2 reads FNYEAQ. V was clipped by 0 bases and J by 5 bases; unmatched bases: 3. The CDR3 runs 15 residues. The CDR3 DNA reads as TGTGCCAGCAGCTTAGCGAGTAGCGGGAACAATGAGCAGTTCTTC. Translated, it gives CASSLASSGNNEQFF.

The V gene is TRBV5-1, the J gene TRBJ2-1; D remains unclear. The CDR3 sequence is 16 residues long. Trimming took off 4 bases at V and 0 bases at J, with 14 bases between the two ends. Per germline, CDR1 SGHRS and CDR2 YFSETQ. This CDR3 reads CASSQLAWSSYNEQFF. CDR3 nucleotides: TGCGCCAGCAGCCAACTCGCGTGGAGCTCCTACAATGAGCAGTTCTTC.

This clone was picked up one time. The chain couples TRBV9 to TRBJ2-7; D is ambiguous. Trimming took 2 bases from V and 2 from J, leaving 14 bases between them. The CDR3 extends over 15 amino acids. Germline values: CDR1 SGDLS, CDR2 YYNGEE. In DNA, the CDR3 is TGTGCCAGCAGCGTTGACACCCAGTTCGCCTACGAGCAGTACTTC. Amino acids: CASSVDTQFAYEQYF. Using reference TRBV9 and TRBJ2-7 for the parts outside the CDR3, the full variable domain is DSGVTQTPKHLITATGQRVTLRCSPRSGDLSVYWYQQSLDQGLQFLIQYYNGEERAKGNILERFSAQQFPDLHSELNLSSLELGDSALYFCASSVDTQFAYEQYFGPGTRLTVT.

V gene TRBV25-1 combines with J gene TRBJ2-1; 15 bases map to TRBD2. In germline, CDR1 is MGHDK, CDR2 SYGVNS. Trimming cost V 8 bases and J 1 base; bases outside gene matches: 9. The CDR3 sequence is 18 residues long. The CDR3: CASGGGLAGGRSYNEQFF. The CDR3 DNA follows: TGTGCCAGCGGGGGGGGACTAGCGGGAGGTCGGTCCTACAATGAGCAGTTCTTC.

The chain employs TRBV28 and TRBJ2-7, with a possible D match to TRBD2 (6 bases). Trimming removed 3 bases at V and 3 bases at J, with 12 bases between. The CDR3 contains 14 residues. Germline-derived CDR1 and CDR2 are MDHEN and SYDVKM. The CDR3: CASSLAGLSYEQYF. CDR3 nucleotides: TGTGCCAGCAGTTTGGCCGGACTAAGCTACGAGCAGTACTTC.

V is TRBV27 and J is TRBJ2-5; possibly TRBD1 for D (5 bases). The CDR3 runs to 16 residues. CDR1 is MNHEY and CDR2 is SMNVEV in the germline V gene (reference sequence). V dropped 5 bases and J dropped 3 bases, with 19 bases sitting between them. The CDR3 nucleotides read TGTGCCAGCAGTAGTTTAGGGGTCCAGGGTGAAGAGACCCAGTACTTC. Its translation: CASSSLGVQGEETQYF.

V and J are TRBV15 and TRBJ2-2; 11 positions agree with TRBD2. Germline CDR1 is LNHNV and CDR2 is YYDKDF (reference sequence). J lost 1 base, V lost 3 bases, and 13 bases had no gene match. This CDR3 is 20 amino acids long. The CDR3 reads CATSSTLAGEVERNTGELFF. The CDR3 nucleotides read TGTGCCACCAGCAGCACACTAGCGGGAGAAGTAGAAAGGAACACCGGGGAGCTGTTTTTT.

In its sample, this clone was seen once. The rearrangement joins TRBV9 to TRBJ1-3; D possibly corresponds to TRBD1 (5 bases). CDR1 is SGDLS, CDR2 YYNGEE, per germline. The CDR3 runs 15 residues. V lost 0 bases and J 2 bases, leaving 9 bases between the germline ends. Written as DNA, the CDR3 is TGTGCCAGCAGCGTAGTGGGGGGAGCTGGAAACACCATATATTTT. Its translation: CASSVVGGAGNTIYF.

The chain joins TRBV28 to TRBJ1-5; TRBD1 might be the D (5 bases). Germline-derived CDR1 and CDR2 are MDHEN and SYDVKM. The CDR3 is made up of 13 amino acids. Trimming took off 5 bases at V and 3 bases at J, with 8 bases between the two ends. The CDR3 DNA reads as TGTGCCAGCAGTCTAGGGGACAATCAGCCCCAGCATTTT. Amino acid sequence: CASSLGDNQPQHF.

In its sample, this clone was seen once. The chain carries TRBV27 and TRBJ2-3, with 12 bases lining up with TRBD2. CDR1 is MNHEY, CDR2 SMNVEV, per germline (reference sequence). With 5 bases clipped from V and 4 bases from J, the junction kept 10 bases outside the gene matches. The CDR3 is made up of 17 amino acids. In nucleotides, the CDR3 is TGTGCCAGCAGTACACGGACTAGCGGGATATCTGCAGATACGCAGTATTTT. Translation: CASSTRTSGISADTQYF.

V is TRBV6-5 and J is TRBJ1-1; weak D call: TRBD1 (5 bases). Germline CDR1 MNHEY, CDR2 SVGAGI. The CDR3 contains 14 residues. V shed 0 bases and J shed 5 bases, with 10 bases lying between them. The CDR3 sequence: CASSYSNKGTEAFF. The CDR3 DNA reads as TGTGCCAGCAGTTACTCGAATAAGGGGACTGAAGCTTTCTTT.

This chain uses TRBV2 with TRBJ1-5, with TRBD1 as a possible D gene (6 bases). The length of the CDR3 is 13 residues. Trimming cost V 6 bases and J 0 bases, with 6 bases left between them. The germline gives CDR1 SNHLY, CDR2 FYNNEI. Here the CDR3 reads CASRDSSNQPQHF. CDR3 coding DNA: TGTGCCAGCAGGGACAGTAGCAATCAGCCCCAGCATTTT.

The CDR3 loop is CASSLAQSGAYEQYF. CDR3 DNA: TGTGCCAGCAGCTTAGCCCAATCAGGGGCCTACGAGCAGTACTTC. The chain combines TRBV11-3 with TRBJ2-7; a weak D match, TRBD1 (6 bases). V dropped 1 base and J dropped 2 bases, with 12 bases sitting between them. Per germline, CDR1 SGHNT and CDR2 YENEEA. The length of the CDR3 is 15 residues.

This rearrangement joins TRBV4-3 to TRBJ2-5, with 8 bases aligning to TRBD1. From germline, CDR1 is LGHNA and CDR2 YSLEER. This CDR3 comprises 13 residues. The junction had 0 bases not matched to a gene; V was cut back by 3 bases and J by 3 bases. The CDR3 DNA reads TGCGCCAGCAGCCAGGACAGGGAAGAGACCCAGTACTTC. Translating it yields CASSQDREETQYF.

The chain combines TRBV7-3 with TRBJ2-5, with 8 bases fitting TRBD2. Trimming cost V 6 bases and J 5 bases; bases outside gene matches: 11. The CDR3 sequence is 15 residues long. Germline CDR1 reads SGHTA; CDR2 reads FQGTGA. The CDR3 loop reads CASRFSAGVRETQYF. The CDR3 nucleotides read TGTGCCAGCAGATTTTCAGCGGGAGTCCGGGAGACCCAGTACTTC.

This clone appeared once. The chain has TRBV21-1 and TRBJ1-5; the listed D gene, TRBD1, was not tested against the DNA. TRBV21-1 is a known pseudogene. The CDR3 runs 13 residues. The CDR3 protein is CASSLQGNQPQHF. The DNA for the CDR3 is TGTGCCAGCAGCCTACAGGGGAATCAGCCCCAGCATTTT.

The DNA of the CDR3 is TGCGCCAGCAGAATCGGGTACTTGGCGGACTATGAGCAGTTCTTC. It specifies CASRIGYLADYEQFF. The V call is TRBV4-1, the J call TRBJ2-1; the D gene is possibly TRBD2 (5 bases). V was shortened by 6 bases and J by 8 bases, with 20 bases between the two germline ends. The CDR3 contains 15 residues. In germline, CDR1 is MGHRA, CDR2 YSYEKL.

This clone was seen just once. V gene TRBV9 combines with J gene TRBJ2-7, with D possibly matching TRBD2 (6 bases). From germline, CDR1 is SGDLS and CDR2 YYNGEE. V was trimmed by 0 bases and J by 3 bases, leaving 10 bases between them. The CDR3 contains 14 residues. The CDR3 region has the DNA TGTGCCAGCAGCGTAGGCGGGGTTGGCTACGAGCAGTACTTC. Translation: CASSVGGVGYEQYF.

This clone is a singleton in its sample. V and J are TRBV10-3 and TRBJ2-5; a possible D gene is TRBD2 (6 bases). The J call is uncertain, as TRBJ2-7 better fits the DNA end. The CDR3 is 13 amino acids. In germline, CDR1 is ENHRY, CDR2 SYGVKD. The CDR3 here is CAIARGSRDEQYF. The CDR3 nucleotides read TGTGCCATCGCCCGGGGGAGTCGCGACGAGCAGTACTTC.

The chain joins TRBV28 to TRBJ1-1; D ambiguous. CDR3 length: 13 residues. Germline V gives CDR1 MDHEN, CDR2 SYDVKM. V was trimmed by 2 bases and J by 4 bases, leaving 8 bases between them. The chain's CDR3 is CASSLGGGTEAFF. The DNA of the CDR3 is TGTGCCAGCAGTTTAGGAGGAGGCACTGAAGCTTTCTTT.